These T cell receptor beta chains were read from a single sample in a study of cytomegalovirus exposure and HLA in healthy donors. Assay: immunoSEQ multiplex PCR; the TCRdb copy retains only in-frame clones and omits some. Here the sample table reports 85,000 to 90,000 clones. Material: PBMCs. These receptors came from a man over 45 in good health and CMV-seropositive. The CDR3 runs from the conserved cysteine through the conserved F or W. D genes are given only for firm matches.

v_call	d_call	j_call	cdr3_aa	cdr3_nt
TRBV7-2	TRBD1	TRBJ1-3	CASSRGWGATGVTGNTIYF	TGTGCCAGCAGCCGCGGATGGGGGGCGACAGGGGTTACTGGAAACACCATATATTTT
TRBV18	TRBD1	TRBJ2-2	CASSSGQGGAGELFF	TGTGCCAGCTCATCCGGACAGGGGGGAGCCGGGGAGCTGTTTTTT
TRBV27	TRBD1	TRBJ1-2	CASSEGQPSRIYGYTF	TGTGCCAGCAGCGAGGGACAGCCCTCAAGGATCTATGGCTACACCTTC
TRBV5-1	TRBD1	TRBJ2-2	CASSSPTGAGELFF	TGCGCCAGCAGCTCGCCAACAGGGGCCGGGGAGCTGTTTTTT
TRBV30	TRBD2	TRBJ2-1	CAWLAGGGYEQFF	TGTGCCTGGTTAGCGGGAGGAGGGTATGAGCAGTTCTTC
TRBV28	TRBD1	TRBJ2-5	CASSLEQQGAQGTQYF	TGTGCCAGCAGTTTAGAACAACAGGGGGCGCAGGGGACCCAGTACTTC
TRBV7-2	.	TRBJ2-2	CASSFYRDRGELFF	TGTGCCAGCAGCTTTTACAGGGACCGCGGGGAGCTGTTTTTT
TRBV11-3	TRBD1	TRBJ2-3	CASSLAVWGQPYTDTQYF	TGTGCCAGCAGCTTAGCAGTTTGGGGACAGCCTTACACAGATACGCAGTATTTT
TRBV6-5	TRBD1	TRBJ1-1	CASSTRGENTEAFF	TGTGCCAGCTCGACCAGGGGGGAGAACACTGAAGCTTTCTTT
TRBV19	.	TRBJ1-4	CASRLTTNEKLFF	TGTGCCAGTAGACTGACAACTAATGAAAAACTGTTTTTT
TRBV4-3	.	TRBJ2-1	CASSQDGAVRGDNEQFF	TGCGCCAGCAGCCAAGACGGCGCGGTAAGGGGCGACAATGAGCAGTTCTTC
TRBV19	TRBD2	TRBJ2-3	CASSVLAGGRTDTQYF	TGTGCCAGCTCGGTTCTAGCGGGAGGACGCACAGATACGCAGTATTTT
TRBV19	.	TRBJ2-7	CASNQYSRRGSYEQYF	TGTGCCAGTAACCAGTATAGCCGTAGGGGCTCCTACGAGCAGTACTTC
TRBV2	TRBD2	TRBJ2-3	CASSDLAGGIADTQYF	TGTGCCAGCAGTGACTTAGCGGGAGGGATTGCCGATACGCAGTATTTT
TRBV7-2	TRBD2	TRBJ2-3	CASSPTSGRTDTQYF	TGTGCCAGCAGCCCTACTAGCGGGAGAACAGATACGCAGTATTTT
TRBV30	TRBD2	TRBJ2-7	CAWRGTSGAEQYF	TGTGCCTGGAGGGGGACTAGCGGGGCCGAGCAGTACTTC
TRBV19	.	TRBJ1-1	CASRDMWADTEAFF	TGTGCCAGTAGGGATATGTGGGCCGACACTGAAGCTTTCTTT
TRBV21-1	.	TRBJ2-4	CAGGTSGQTKNIQYF	TGTGCCGGGGGGACTAGCGGGCAAACCAAAAACATTCAGTACTTC
TRBV19	.	TRBJ1-1	CASSPRVWNTEAFF	TGTGCCAGTAGTCCCAGGGTATGGAACACTGAAGCTTTCTTT
TRBV19	TRBD1	TRBJ1-5	CASSWTGVNQPQHF	TGTGCCAGTAGTTGGACAGGGGTGAATCAGCCCCAGCATTTT
TRBV7-6	TRBD1	TRBJ2-1	CASSRGQGRGYEQFF	TGTGCCAGCAGCCGAGGACAGGGCAGGGGGTATGAGCAGTTCTTC
TRBV5-1	TRBD1	TRBJ2-7	CASSQRTGSDEQYF	TGCGCCAGCAGTCAAAGGACAGGGAGCGACGAGCAGTACTTC
TRBV30	.	TRBJ2-1	CAWNGVTNEQFF	TGTGCCTGGAATGGAGTTACTAATGAGCAGTTCTTC
TRBV30	.	TRBJ2-3	CAWARGRRGTQYF	TGTGCCTGGGCTAGGGGGAGAAGAGGTACGCAGTATTTT
TRBV7-9	TRBD1	TRBJ2-7	CASSFGQGVSYEQYF	TGTGCCAGCAGCTTCGGACAGGGGGTCTCCTACGAGCAGTACTTC
TRBV14	.	TRBJ1-1	CASSQRAEAFF	TGTGCCAGCAGCCAACGGGCTGAAGCTTTCTTT
TRBV7-3	TRBD2	TRBJ2-1	CASSLGLPNEQFF	TGTGCCAGCAGCTTGGGACTACCCAATGAGCAGTTCTTC
TRBV5-1	.	TRBJ1-1	CASSLGQGLFGNTEAFF	TGCGCCAGCAGCTTGGGCCAGGGCTTATTCGGGAACACTGAAGCTTTCTTT
TRBV7-2	.	TRBJ2-3	CASRLRSLDTQYF	TGTGCCAGCAGGCTAAGAAGTCTGGATACGCAGTATTTT
TRBV10-3	TRBD1	TRBJ1-4	CAIRGDRTPLDEKLFF	TGTGCCATCAGGGGGGACAGGACGCCTCTCGATGAAAAACTGTTTTTT
TRBV25-1	.	TRBJ2-2	CASSGLNTGELFF	TGTGCCAGCAGTGGCCTAAACACCGGGGAGCTGTTTTTT
TRBV5-1	.	TRBJ1-1	CASSLMRVGDTEAFF	TGCGCCAGCAGCTTAATGAGGGTGGGTGACACTGAAGCTTTCTTT
TRBV2	.	TRBJ2-7	CASREVGNTYEQYF	TGTGCCAGCAGGGAGGTTGGCAACACCTACGAGCAGTACTTC
TRBV19	TRBD2	TRBJ2-1	CASSVGLAGGGYNEQFF	TGTGCCAGTAGTGTCGGACTAGCGGGAGGGGGTTACAATGAGCAGTTCTTC
TRBV7-9	.	TRBJ2-2	CASSLIGGAELFF	TGTGCCAGCAGCCTTATCGGGGGAGCGGAGCTGTTTTTT
TRBV4-3	TRBD1	TRBJ1-1	CASSPGTGTGNTEAFF	TGCGCCAGCAGCCCGGGGACAGGGACAGGGAACACTGAAGCTTTCTTT
TRBV4-1	.	TRBJ2-3	CASSPALARGLGGEYF	TGCGCCAGCAGCCCGGCCCTAGCGAGGGGATTGGGTGGGGAGTATTTT
TRBV9	.	TRBJ2-3	CASSVGSPDTQYF	TGTGCCAGCAGCGTAGGAAGCCCAGATACGCAGTATTTT
TRBV19	.	TRBJ2-2	CASRRSSNTGELFF	TGTGCCAGCCGGAGGAGTTCGAACACCGGGGAGCTGTTTTTT
TRBV2	TRBD1	TRBJ1-2	CASSFRDRGNGYTF	TGTGCCAGCAGTTTCCGGGACAGGGGTAATGGCTACACCTTC
TRBV5-1	.	TRBJ2-4	CASSLDRADKNIQYF	TGCGCCAGCAGCTTGGACAGGGCGGACAAAAACATTCAGTACTTC
TRBV11-2	.	TRBJ2-7	CASSLLPGGADYEQYF	TGTGCCAGCAGCTTACTCCCCGGAGGGGCAGACTACGAGCAGTACTTC
TRBV11-2	.	TRBJ2-5	CASSLTPGPQETQYF	TGTGCCAGCAGCTTAACCCCGGGTCCACAAGAGACCCAGTACTTC
TRBV6-5	.	TRBJ1-6	CASRTTGPYSPLHF	TGTGCCAGCAGGACGACAGGACCCTATTCACCCCTCCACTTT
TRBV5-4	.	TRBJ2-5	CASSPGETQYF	TGTGCCAGCAGCCCGGGTGAGACCCAGTACTTC
TRBV6-5	.	TRBJ2-3	CASSFSQRADTQYF	TGTGCCAGCAGTTTTTCTCAGCGGGCAGATACGCAGTATTTT
TRBV7-2	.	TRBJ1-5	CASTSTGQPQHF	TGTGCCAGCACTTCGACAGGTCAGCCCCAGCATTTT
TRBV6-5	.	TRBJ2-6	CASSYLRRVGPNVLTF	TGTGCCAGCAGTTACTTAAGGAGGGTTGGGCCCAACGTCCTGACTTTC
TRBV6-1	.	TRBJ2-4	CASKGLAKNIQYF	TGTGCCAGCAAGGGGTTAGCCAAAAACATTCAGTACTTC
TRBV18	.	TRBJ2-5	CASSPESLTQETQYF	TGTGCCAGCTCACCAGAAAGCCTCACGCAAGAGACCCAGTACTTC
TRBV29-1	TRBD2	TRBJ2-7	CSVVGVRGLAGTYEQYF	TGCAGCGTTGTTGGGGTTCGGGGACTAGCGGGAACCTACGAGCAGTACTTC
TRBV6-1	TRBD1	TRBJ2-2	CASRARTGGLGELFF	TGTGCCAGCAGGGCCAGGACAGGGGGCCTCGGGGAGCTGTTTTTT